This T cell receptor (beta chain) was observed in a study of PD-L1 blockade in urothelial cancer. As for time point: pretreatment peripheral blood. V dropped 5 bases and J dropped 7; count of bases not matched to a gene: 10. From germline, CDR1 is LGHNA and CDR2 YSLEER. The CDR3 runs 16 residues. Generated by immunoSEQ multiplex PCR, the TCRdb table keeps only in-frame clones and is missing some. Here the sample spans roughly 91,000 clones, approximately 87% being singletons. This clonotype was obtained from a man aged 55 to 70 with urothelial cancer. This chain uses TRBV4-3 with TRBJ1-6; 8 bases are shared with TRBD1. The sample in question was PBMCs, obtained around atezolizumab (anti-PD-L1) treatment. The CDR3 DNA reads as TGCGCCAGCAGCATAACCCGGGACAGGCAGAATTCACCCCTCCACTTT. Translation gives CASSITRDRQNSPLHF.